Sequencing of this T cell receptor beta chain was carried out in a study of T-cell reconstitution after alpha-beta-depleted transplantation in children. Trimming took 3 bases from V and 4 from J; bases not matched to a gene: 1. The CDR3 runs to 13 residues. Germline CDR1 is SGHTA and CDR2 is FQGNSA. At least ten counts were recorded for this clonotype. Unique molecular identifiers were incorporated into the prepared TCRbeta library. TCRdb re-called the PCR reads through MiXCR, storing one row per CDR3 protein. The sample has 440,000 or so distinct CDR3 sequences, 11% seen once. This material consisted of PBMCs from the stem cell graft donor, taken from the stem cell graft. The receptor comes from a human donor who donated a stem cell graft to a child with acute myeloid leukemia. The chain carries TRBV7-2 and TRBJ2-3; 7 nucleotides align to TRBD1. The CDR3 loop is CASSFQGADTQYF. CDR3 in DNA: TGTGCCAGCAGCTTTCAGGGGGCAGATACGCAGTATTTT. Full variable domain (missing parts from reference TRBV7-2 and TRBJ2-3): GAGVSQSPSNKVTEKGKDVELRCDPISGHTALYWYRQSLGQGLEFLIYFQGNSAPDKSGLPSDRFSAERTGGSVSTLTIQRTQQEDSAVYLCASSFQGADTQYFGPGTRLTVL.